This T cell receptor beta chain was captured in a study of OX40 agonist ivuxolimab in advanced cancers. Overall study findings and caveats: Fewer expanded clones were found on average in CD4+ than in CD8+ T cells.

Sequencing was performed with immunoSEQ multiplex PCR; in TCRdb, only in-frame clones are kept and a portion is missing. Among 35,000 to 55,000 clones listed, roughly 80% were seen once. Comment on this clone: What it recognizes is unknown.

The sequence was obtained from an adult with an advanced solid tumor such as melanoma, head and neck, liver or kidney cancer. Sequences were derived from CD4+ or CD8+ T cells sorted from blood, sampled in a trial of the OX40 agonist ivuxolimab.

CDR3 amino acids: CASSSATSGGQTYSTDTQYF. In nucleotides, the CDR3 is TGTGCCAGTAGTTCCGCGACTAGCGGGGGGCAGACGTATAGCACAGATACGCAGTATTTT. The chain recombines TRBV19 with TRBJ2-3, with 13 nucleotides matching TRBD2. The CDR3 is made up of 20 amino acids. The germline V gene has CDR1 LNHDA and CDR2 SQIVND (reference sequence). Trimming removed 5 bases from V and 0 bases from J; junction bases left unmatched: 14.